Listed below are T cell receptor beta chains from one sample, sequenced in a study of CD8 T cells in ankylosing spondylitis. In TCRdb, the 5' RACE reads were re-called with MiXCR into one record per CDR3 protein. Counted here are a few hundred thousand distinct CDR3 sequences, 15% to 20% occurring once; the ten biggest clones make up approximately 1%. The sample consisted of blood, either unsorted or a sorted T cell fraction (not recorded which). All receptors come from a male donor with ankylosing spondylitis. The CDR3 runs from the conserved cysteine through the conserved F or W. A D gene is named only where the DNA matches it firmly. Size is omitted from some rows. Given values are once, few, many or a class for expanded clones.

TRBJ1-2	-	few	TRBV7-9	TGTGCCAGCAGCTTAGGACAGGCAGAAAGCTATGGCTACACCTTC	CASSLGQAESYGYTF
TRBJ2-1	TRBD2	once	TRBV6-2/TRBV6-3	TGTGCCAGCAGTCCACTAGCGGGAGGGCCGGGTAATGAGCAGTTCTTC	CASSPLAGGPGNEQFF
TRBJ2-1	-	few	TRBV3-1	TGTGCCAGCAGCCAAGGCGCTAATCCTGACAATGAGCAGTTCTTC	CASSQGANPDNEQFF
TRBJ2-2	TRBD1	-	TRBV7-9	TGTGCCAGCAGCCTAGGGACAGGGCACACCGGGGAGCTGTTTTTT	CASSLGTGHTGELFF
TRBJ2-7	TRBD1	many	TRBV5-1	TGCGCCAGCAGCCTGGGGGACAGTTCCTACGAGCAGTACTTC	CASSLGDSSYEQYF
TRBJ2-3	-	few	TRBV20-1	TGCAGTGCTAGAGACAGTTTCCGAGATACGCAGTATTTT	CSARDSFRDTQYF
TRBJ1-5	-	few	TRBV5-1	TGCGCCAGCAGCTTGGATGGGGCCCACAATCAGCCCCAGCATTTT	CASSLDGAHNQPQHF
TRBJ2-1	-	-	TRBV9	TGTGCCAGCAGTGCGACGGGACGTACAGAGAATGAGCAGTTCTTC	CASSATGRTENEQFF
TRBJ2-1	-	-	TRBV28	TGTGCCAGCAGTCGGGGGACACACACCGAGCAGTTCTTC	CASSRGTHTEQFF
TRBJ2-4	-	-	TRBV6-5	TGTGCCAGCAGTTACGGGCCCTTAAACATTCAGTACTTC	CASSYGPLNIQYF
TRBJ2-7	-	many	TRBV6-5	TGTGCCAGCAGTTACTACTCGGGAGGGGGCGGAGAGCAGTACTTC	CASSYYSGGGGEQYF
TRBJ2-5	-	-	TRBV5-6	TGTGCCAGCAGCTTTCTCGGCGGAGAGACCCAGTACTTC	CASSFLGGETQYF
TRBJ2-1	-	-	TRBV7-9	TGTGCCAGCGGCCTTAACAATGAGCAGTTCTTC	CASGLNNEQFF
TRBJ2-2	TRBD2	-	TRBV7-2	TGTGCCAGCAGCTTACTGGGACTAGCGGGAGGCACCGGGGAGCTGTTTTTT	CASSLLGLAGGTGELFF
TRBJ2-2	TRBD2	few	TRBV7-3	TGTGCCAGCAGCAGAAAATCGGGACTAGCGGCCGGGGAGCTGTTTTTT	CASSRKSGLAAGELFF
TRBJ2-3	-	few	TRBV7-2	TGTGCCAGCACCCCCGGGGCCCACACAGATACGCAGTATTTT	CASTPGAHTDTQYF
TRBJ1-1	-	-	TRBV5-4	TGTGCCAGCAGCTTGGATACGGGACTTATGAACACTGAAGCTTTCTTT	CASSLDTGLMNTEAFF
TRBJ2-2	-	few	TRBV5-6	TGTGCCAGCAGCTCCCTCGGACAGAAAACCGGGGAGCTGTTTTTT	CASSSLGQKTGELFF
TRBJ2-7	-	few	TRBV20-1	TGCAGTGCTAAACAAGGACCTGGCTTTGTCGAGCAGTACTTC	CSAKQGPGFVEQYF
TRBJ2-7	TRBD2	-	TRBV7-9	TGTGCCGGGACCCGCGCGGGAGGGTCTTACGAGCAGTACTTC	CAGTRAGGSYEQYF
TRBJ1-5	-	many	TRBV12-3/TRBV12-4	TGTGCCAGCAGTCCGGTAATCGGCGGAGCCAATCAGCCCCAGCATTTT	CASSPVIGGANQPQHF
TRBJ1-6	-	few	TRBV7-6	TGTGCCAGCAGCCCCACAGAGTATTCACCCCTCCACTTT	CASSPTEYSPLHF
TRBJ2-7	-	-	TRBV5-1	TGCGCCAGCAGCTTGGCGGGACTCGGAGGCTACGAGCAGTACTTC	CASSLAGLGGYEQYF
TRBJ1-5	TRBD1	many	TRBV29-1	TGCAGCGTCCAAGACAGGGACAATCAGCCCCAGCATTTT	CSVQDRDNQPQHF
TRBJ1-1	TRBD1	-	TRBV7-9	TGTGCCAGCAGCGATCTCGTGGGGCAGGGGGGCACTGAAGCTTTCTTT	CASSDLVGQGGTEAFF
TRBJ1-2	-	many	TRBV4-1	TGCGCCAGCAGCCCGGGGGTTAACTATGGCTACACCTTC	CASSPGVNYGYTF
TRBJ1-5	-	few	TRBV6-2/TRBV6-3	TGTGCCAGCAGTTACACGGAAGGCCAGCCCCAGCATTTT	CASSYTEGQPQHF
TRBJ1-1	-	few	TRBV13	TGTGCCAGCAGCTTAGGATCCGGGTCTGGCGGGGCTTTCTTT	CASSLGSGSGGAFF
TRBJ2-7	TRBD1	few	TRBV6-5	TGTGCCAGCGGGACAGGGGACTACGAGCAGTACTTC	CASGTGDYEQYF
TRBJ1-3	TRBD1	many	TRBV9	TGTGCCAGCAGCTCTCGACAGGGGTCAACTGGAAACACCATATATTTT	CASSSRQGSTGNTIYF
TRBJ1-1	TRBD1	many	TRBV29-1	TGCAGCGTTGGATACAGGGGATTGAACACTGAAGCTTTCTTT	CSVGYRGLNTEAFF
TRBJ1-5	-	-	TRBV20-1	TGCAGTGCTAGGGTAGTGGGCAGGGCTCAGCCCCAGCATTTT	CSARVVGRAQPQHF
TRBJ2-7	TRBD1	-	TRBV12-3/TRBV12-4	TGTGCCAGCAGTGTGGGACAGGGTCTGTACGAGCAGTACTTC	CASSVGQGLYEQYF
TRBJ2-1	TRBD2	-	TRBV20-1	TGCAGTGCTAGTAGACTAGCGGGGGGGCCGTTCTCCTACAATGAGCAGTTCTTC	CSASRLAGGPFSYNEQFF
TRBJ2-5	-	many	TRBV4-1	TGCGCCAGCAGCCCCCTGCCGGGAATGTTGGAGACCCAGTACTTC	CASSPLPGMLETQYF
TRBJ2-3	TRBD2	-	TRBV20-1	TGCAGTGCTCGAAGCGGGGGATACACAGATACGCAGTATTTT	CSARSGGYTDTQYF
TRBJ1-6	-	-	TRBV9	TGTGCCAGCAGCGTTACCCTCGACAGAGATAATTCACCCCTCCACTTT	CASSVTLDRDNSPLHF
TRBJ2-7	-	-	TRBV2	TGTGCCAGCAGTGGCAAGTGGGAGCAGTACTTC	CASSGKWEQYF
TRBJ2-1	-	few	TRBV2	TGTGCCAGCAGTGAGGCAGATGTCAATGAGCAGTTCTTC	CASSEADVNEQFF
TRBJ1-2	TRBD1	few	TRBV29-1	TGCAGCGTTGAAGCCAGGGGGGGAGCTAACTATGGCTACACCTTC	CSVEARGGANYGYTF
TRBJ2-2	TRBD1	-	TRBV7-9	TGTGCCAGCAGCTTAGCACAGGGGGGTGCGACCGGGGAGCTGTTTTTT	CASSLAQGGATGELFF
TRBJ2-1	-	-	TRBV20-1	TGCAGTGCTAAGGACTACACCTACTCCTACAATGAGCAGTTCTTC	CSAKDYTYSYNEQFF
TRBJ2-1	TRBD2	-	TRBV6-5	TGTGCCAGCAGTTACTCGGACCCAGCGGGAGTCGCCTACAATGAGCAGTTCTTC	CASSYSDPAGVAYNEQFF
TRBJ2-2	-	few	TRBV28	TGTGCCAGCAGTCGACTCCACTCCGCGAACACCGGGGAGCTGTTTTTT	CASSRLHSANTGELFF
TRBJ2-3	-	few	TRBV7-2	TGTGCCAGCAGCTTCGGCACGAGGAGCACAGATACGCAGTATTTT	CASSFGTRSTDTQYF
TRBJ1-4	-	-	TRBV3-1	TGTGCCAGCAGCCAAGGCACGGGGTATCAAAAACTGTTTTTT	CASSQGTGYQKLFF
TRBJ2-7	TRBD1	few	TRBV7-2	TGTGCCAGCAGCTTAGCGGCGGACAGGGTGTCCGAGCAGTACTTC	CASSLAADRVSEQYF
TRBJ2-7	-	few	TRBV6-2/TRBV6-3	TGTGCCAGCAGTCTGGGGTCCCTCCTCTCCTACGAGCAGTACTTC	CASSLGSLLSYEQYF
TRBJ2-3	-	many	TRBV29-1	TGCAGCGTTGAGGGCGGAGGCCAGCGGGCAGATACGCAGTATTTT	CSVEGGGQRADTQYF
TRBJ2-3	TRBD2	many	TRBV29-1	TGCAGCGTCGGGACTAGCGGGGCAGATACGCAGTATTTT	CSVGTSGADTQYF
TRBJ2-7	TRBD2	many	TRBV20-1	TGCAGTGCTAATCCCCTTAGCGGGAGGGACTACGAGCAGTACTTC	CSANPLSGRDYEQYF
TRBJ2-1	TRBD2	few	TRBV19	TGTGCCAGTAGTATGGCTAGCGGGACCTTATACAATGAGCAGTTCTTC	CASSMASGTLYNEQFF
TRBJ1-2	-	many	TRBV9	TGTGCCAGCAGCACAACAGGTTACAACTATGGCTACACCTTC	CASSTTGYNYGYTF
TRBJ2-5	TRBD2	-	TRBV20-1	TGCAGTGCTAGTGAGCGGGGGGGCCAAGAGACCCAGAACTTC	CSASERGGQETQNF
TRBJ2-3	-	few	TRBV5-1	TGCGCCAGCAGCTTGGGTCCAGGGTCGTTTACGCAGTATTTT	CASSLGPGSFTQYF
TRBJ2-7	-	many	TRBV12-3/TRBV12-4	TGTGCCAGCAGTTTATCCCAGATGACCTACGAGCAGTACTTC	CASSLSQMTYEQYF
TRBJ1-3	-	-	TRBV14	TGTGCCAGCGGAAACAGAGCTGGAAACACCATATATTTT	CASGNRAGNTIYF
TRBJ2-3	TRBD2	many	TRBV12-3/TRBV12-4	TGTGCCAGCAGTTTAGGGGGCGGGAGGGATACGCAGTATTTT	CASSLGGGRDTQYF
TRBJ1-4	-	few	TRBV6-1	TGTGCCAGCAGTGACCAGATTCCGGGACAACAAAAACTGTTTTTT	CASSDQIPGQQKLFF
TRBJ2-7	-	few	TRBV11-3	TGTGCCAGCAGCCCACAGGCTAACTACGAGCAGTACTTC	CASSPQANYEQYF